A single sample gave rise to the 23 T cell receptor beta chains below, sequenced in a study of regulatory T cells in long-lasting Graves disease. As for time point: newly diagnosed GD, antithyroid drugs for less than 3 months. Generation of the TCR library employed RNA extracted from PBMCs. Through Arm-PCR of CDR3 regions and iRepertoire HTBI primers, TCR beta libraries were built. Using its own MiXCR run on the multiplex PCR reads, TCRdb lists one record per CDR3 protein. Among approximately 470,000 distinct CDR3 sequences listed, 15% to 20% were seen once. These data also featured in a second study, about T cells in Graves' hyperthyroidism and ophthalmopathy.

The sample was peripheral blood mononuclear cells (PBMCs), taken at new diagnosis, from a patient treated with antithyroid drugs. The receptors come from a man aged 35 to 55 with Graves disease.

The chain joins TRBV20-1 to TRBJ1-1, with D uncertain. Germline V gene data show CDR1 as DFQATT and CDR2 as SNEGSKA (reference sequence). Trimming took 5 bases from V and 1 from J, leaving 17 bases between them. This CDR3 contains 15 residues. The CDR3 loop is CSAAGMGNGNTEAFF. As DNA, the CDR3 is TGCAGTGCTGCGGGCATGGGGAACGGGAACACTGAAGCTTTCTTT.

The sample holds many counts of this clonotype. The V gene is TRBV5-1, the J gene TRBJ1-1; D not certain. The CDR3 sequence is 13 residues long. Germline-derived CDR1 and CDR2 are SGHRS and YFSETQ. V lost 5 bases to trimming and J lost 6 bases, with 14 bases between them. In nucleotides, the CDR3 is TGCGCCAGCAGGGCCCAGGTTGGGGCTGAAGCTTTCTTT. Translation gives CASRAQVGAEAFF. Full variable domain (rest looked up from reference TRBV5-1 and TRBJ1-1): KAGVTQTPRYLIKTRGQQVTLSCSPISGHRSVSWYQQTPGQGLQFLFEYFSETQRNKGNFPGRFSGRQFSNSRSEMNVSTLELGDSALYLCASRAQVGAEAFFGQGTRLTVV.

This clonotype was recorded at least ten times. This chain uses TRBV30 with TRBJ1-6, with D possibly matching TRBD1 (6 bases). The CDR3 has 14 residues. Germline values: CDR1 GTSNPN, CDR2 SVGIG (reference sequence). Trimming stripped 5 bases from V and 6 bases from J, with 14 bases between. In DNA, the CDR3 is TGTGCCTGGGTGGGCACCAGGGGTAATTCACCCCTCCACTTT. Translating it yields CAWVGTRGNSPLHF. Combining the CDR3 with reference TRBV30 and TRBJ1-6 gives the whole variable domain SQTIHQWPATLVQPVGSPLSLECTVEGTSNPNLYWYRQAAGRGLQLLFYSVGIGQISSEVPQNLSASRPQDRQFILSSKKLLLSDSGFYLCAWVGTRGNSPLHFGNGTRLTVT.

The V call is TRBV12-3 or TRBV12-4, the J call TRBJ2-3; 10 positions match TRBD2. CDR3 length: 15 residues. V dropped 5 bases and J dropped 6; count of bases not matched to a gene: 8. The CDR3 spells CASSPRTSGGDTQYF. CDR3 bases: TGTGCCAGCAGTCCCCGGACTAGCGGCGGGGATACGCAGTATTTT.

In this sample, this clonotype turned up a few times. The chain joins TRBV12-5 to TRBJ2-4; 8 bases are a match to TRBD1. The germline V gene has CDR1 LGHNT and CDR2 FRNRAP. The V segment lost 5 bases and the J segment 8 bases; nucleotides outside the gene matches: 5. CDR3 length: 13 amino acids. CDR3 in DNA: TGTGCTAGTGGTGTGGACAGGGTAGACATTCAGTACTTC. Translation: CASGVDRVDIQYF. Full variable domain (missing parts from reference TRBV12-5 and TRBJ2-4): DARVTQTPRHKVTEMGQEVTMRCQPILGHNTVFWYRQTMMQGLELLAYFRNRAPLDDSGMPKDRFSAEMPDATLATLKIQPSEPRDSAVYFCASGVDRVDIQYFGAGTRLSVL.

The chain has TRBV14 and TRBJ1-2, with D maybe TRBD1 (6 bases). Germline V gene lookup returns CDR1 SGHDN and CDR2 FVKESK. The CDR3 has 17 amino acids. V lost 4 bases, J lost 3 bases, and 21 bases lay in between. CDR3 in amino acids: CASSPGQGRRSDYGYTF. In DNA, the CDR3 is TGTGCCAGCAGCCCTGGCCAGGGGCGCAGGTCCGACTATGGCTACACCTTC. Full variable domain (remainder filled in from reference TRBV14 and TRBJ1-2): EAGVTQFPSHSVIEKGQTVTLRCDPISGHDNLYWYRRVMGKEIKFLLHFVKESKQDESGMPNNRFLAERTGGTYSTLKVQPAELEDSGVYFCASSPGQGRRSDYGYTFGSGTRLTVV.

The V gene is TRBV5-6, the J gene TRBJ2-3, with 9 bases identical to TRBD1. The tail of the sequence fits TRBJ2-5 better, so the J call may be wrong. CDR1 and CDR2 from the germline V gene are SGHDT and YYEEEE. The length of the CDR3 is 17 residues. CDR3 nucleotides: TGTGCCAGCAGCCCGGGACAGGGAGGGATTGCTGGTAAGACCCAGTACTTC. Translating it yields CASSPGQGGIAGKTQYF.

Details on this clonotype: The junction does not match germline at one end; this may be a read error. This chain uses TRBV20-1 with TRBJ2-7; 8 nucleotides line up with TRBD1. CDR3 length equals 13 residues. Germline CDR1 is DFQATT and CDR2 is SNEGSKA (reference sequence). The CDR3 loop reads CSAPNRGSNERYF. Written as DNA, the CDR3 is TGCAGTGCTCCCAACAGGGGGAGCAACGAGCGGTACTTC.

This clonotype showed up just once. Just one base apart from a much larger clone, this may be a read error. The rearrangement uses TRBV12-3 or TRBV12-4 and TRBJ2-5; D call uncertain. This CDR3 spans 13 amino acids. The DNA for the CDR3 is TGTGCCAGCAGTTTGGCCAACCAAGAGACCAAGTACTTC. Its protein is CASSLANQETKYF.

This sequence joins TRBV7-9 and TRBJ1-5; D unclear. CDR1 and CDR2 from the germline V gene are SEHNR and FQNEAQ (reference sequence). The CDR3 has 12 amino acids. Trimming removed 1 base from V and 6 bases from J, with 4 bases in between. For the CDR3, the DNA is TGTGCCAGCAGCTTAGATATTCAGCCCCAGCATTTT. This encodes CASSLDIQPQHF.

This clonotype appeared a few times. This chain connects TRBV6-2 or TRBV6-3 to TRBJ2-5; tentatively, D is TRBD2 (7 bases). Between the trimmed V and J ends, which lost 2 bases and 5 bases, there was a span of 15 bases. Germline V lookup: CDR1 MNHEY, CDR2 SVGEGT. The CDR3 contains 15 residues. The CDR3 here is CASSYGGGARETQYF. CDR3 bases: TGTGCCAGCAGTTACGGTGGGGGGGCGCGGGAGACCCAGTACTTC.

This clonotype has at least ten counts. V and J are TRBV3-1 and TRBJ2-5, with D uncertain. In germline, CDR1 is LGHDT, CDR2 YNNKEL (reference sequence). V lost 3 bases to trimming and J lost 3 bases, with 8 bases between them. CDR3 size: 13 residues. The CDR3 DNA sequence: TGTGCCAGCAGCCACTACACGGAAGAGACCCAGTACTTC. It encodes CASSHYTEETQYF.

V usage is TRBV10-3 and J usage is TRBJ1-1; D not certain. V lost 0 bases and J 8 bases, leaving 4 bases between the germline ends. The germline gives CDR1 ENHRY, CDR2 SYGVKD. This CDR3 contains 11 residues. The CDR3 bases are TGTGCCATCAGTGAGTCGGGGGAAGCTTTCTTT. This translates into CAISESGEAFF.

This clonotype occurred many times. The chain employs TRBV11-2 and TRBJ2-7; 7 bases agree with TRBD1. V was pared by 6 bases and J by 2 bases, with 7 bases of the junction left unmatched. Germline V gene lookup returns CDR1 SGHAT and CDR2 FQNNGV. This CDR3 comprises 14 residues. CDR3 residues: CASRPVDRAYEQYF. As DNA, the CDR3 is TGTGCCAGCAGACCCGTCGACAGGGCCTACGAGCAGTACTTC.

This clonotype was picked up many times. The V and J genes are TRBV12-3 or TRBV12-4 and TRBJ2-1, with D possibly matching TRBD2 (6 bases). Trimming removed 1 base at V and 10 bases at J, with 11 bases between. CDR3 length: 13 amino acids. The CDR3 DNA is TGTGCCAGCAGTTTAGGTTGGGGGAGGGAGCAGTTCTTC. This translates into CASSLGWGREQFF.

This clonotype showed up many times. The chain's CDR3 is CASSLPGTDNEQFF. The DNA of the CDR3 is TGTGCCAGCAGTCTACCCGGGACAGACAATGAGCAGTTCTTC. The rearrangement uses TRBV7-3 and TRBJ2-1; 7 bases agree with TRBD1. The CDR3 contains 14 residues. V shed 6 bases, J shed 5 bases, and the junction held 7 bases outside the gene matches. Germline V gene sequence: CDR1 SGHTA, CDR2 FQGTGA.

This clonotype was seen many times. This rearrangement joins TRBV7-8 to TRBJ2-2; the match to TRBD2 covers 9 bases. Trimming took 3 bases from V and 4 from J; bases not matched to a gene: 6. CDR3 size: 16 residues. From germline, CDR1 is SGHVS and CDR2 FQNEAQ. CDR3 loop: CASSFIAGAGTGELFF. In DNA, the CDR3 is TGTGCCAGCAGCTTTATAGCGGGAGCCGGCACCGGGGAGCTGTTTTTT.

A note on this clonotype: A far larger clone is one nucleotide away, so this likely arose from a read error. The CDR3 region is CATSQSLSDTQYF. The CDR3 nucleotides read TGTGCCACCAGCCAATCTCTTTCAGATACGCAGTATTTT. This chain connects TRBV7-2 to TRBJ2-3; D is uncertain. This CDR3 region has 13 residues. Germline V gene lookup returns CDR1 SGHTA and CDR2 FQGNSA.

This clonotype showed up many times. The chain is built from TRBV27 and TRBJ2-4; TRBD2 matches 8 bases. Losses at the gene ends were 6 bases for V and 7 bases for J; bases not matched to a gene: 8. This CDR3 comprises 14 residues. Germline values: CDR1 MNHEY, CDR2 SMNVEV (reference sequence). The CDR3 nucleotides read TGTGCCAGCAGCGAGACGACGGGAGGGAACATTCAGTACTTC. Its translation: CASSETTGGNIQYF.

The table lists this clonotype with a few counts. V and J are TRBV20-1 and TRBJ1-5; 10 nucleotides line up with TRBD1. In germline, CDR1 is DFQATT, CDR2 SNEGSKA (reference sequence). Unmatched junction bases numbered 12, after V lost 2 bases and J lost 2 bases. This CDR3 has 18 residues. The CDR3 loop reads CSARFSGQGSWGNQPQHF. DNA of the CDR3: TGCAGTGCTAGATTTTCGGGACAGGGGAGTTGGGGCAATCAGCCCCAGCATTTT.

About this clonotype itself: This could be a read error, since a much larger clone is one nucleotide away. The chain combines TRBV3-1 with TRBJ2-4; D possibly matches TRBD1 or TRBD2 (5 bases each). V lost 2 bases and J lost 13, with 21 bases in between. Per germline, CDR1 LGHDT and CDR2 YNNKEL (reference sequence). This CDR3 is built from 15 residues. In DNA, the CDR3 is TGTGCCAGCAGCCAACGAGAAGGGACCTACAATGAGCAGTACTTC. Amino acids: CASSQREGTYNEQYF.

As regards this clonotype: It differs at one base from a far larger clone, so likely a read error. The CDR3 does not close with the conserved phenylalanine or tryptophan, likely indicating a read error. The chain employs TRBV3-1 and TRBJ2-1; D assignment may be TRBD1 or TRBD2 (5 bases each). The J call may be incorrect, as the DNA end agrees better with TRBJ2-5. This CDR3 has 13 residues. Germline CDR1 and CDR2: LGHDT and YNNKEL (reference sequence). Written as DNA, the CDR3 is TGTGCCAGCAGCCCAACGGGACGGGAGACCCAGTACCTC. Protein product: CASSPTGRETQYL.

The sample holds a few counts of this clonotype. The chain employs TRBV12-3 or TRBV12-4 and TRBJ2-2; TRBD1 is a possible D gene (6 bases). The CDR3 length is 14 residues. V dropped 5 bases and J dropped 3 bases, with 10 bases sitting between them. CDR3: CASSEDSYTGELFF. The CDR3 DNA reads TGTGCCAGCAGTGAGGACAGTTACACCGGGGAGCTGTTTTTT.